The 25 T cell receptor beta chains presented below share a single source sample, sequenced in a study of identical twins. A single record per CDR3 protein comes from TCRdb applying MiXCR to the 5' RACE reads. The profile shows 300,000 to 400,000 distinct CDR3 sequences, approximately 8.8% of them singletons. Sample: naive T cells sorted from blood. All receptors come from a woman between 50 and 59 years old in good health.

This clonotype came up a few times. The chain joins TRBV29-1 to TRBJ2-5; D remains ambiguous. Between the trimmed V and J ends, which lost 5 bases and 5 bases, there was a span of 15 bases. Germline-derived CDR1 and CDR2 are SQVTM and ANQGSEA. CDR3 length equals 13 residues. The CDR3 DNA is TGCAGCGTTCCCGGACCAACTTGGGAGACCCAGTACTTC. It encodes CSVPGPTWETQYF.

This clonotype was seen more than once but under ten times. The CDR3 DNA is TGCAGCGTTGAAAGGGATACCACAGATACGCAGTATTTT. Translated: CSVERDTTDTQYF. The V gene is TRBV29-1, the J gene TRBJ2-3; D remains ambiguous. V was shortened by 2 bases and J by 2 bases, with 8 bases between the two germline ends. The CDR3 is 13 residues long. CDR1 is SQVTM, CDR2 ANQGSEA, per germline.

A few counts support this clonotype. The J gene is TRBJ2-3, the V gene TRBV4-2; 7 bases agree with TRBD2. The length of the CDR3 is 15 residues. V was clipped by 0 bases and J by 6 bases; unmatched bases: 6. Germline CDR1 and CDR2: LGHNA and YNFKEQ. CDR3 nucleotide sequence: TGTGCCAGCAGCCAAGATGGCGGGAGTGAGGATACGCAGTATTTT. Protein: CASSQDGGSEDTQYF.

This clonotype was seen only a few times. CDR3 in amino acids: CASSESGYTEAFF. Written as DNA, the CDR3 is TGTGCCAGCAGTGAATCGGGATACACTGAAGCTTTCTTT. The chain combines TRBV25-1 with TRBJ1-1; D is uncertain. CDR1 is MGHDK, CDR2 SYGVNS, per germline. There are 13 residues in the CDR3. V was pared by 1 base and J by 3 bases, with 6 bases between.

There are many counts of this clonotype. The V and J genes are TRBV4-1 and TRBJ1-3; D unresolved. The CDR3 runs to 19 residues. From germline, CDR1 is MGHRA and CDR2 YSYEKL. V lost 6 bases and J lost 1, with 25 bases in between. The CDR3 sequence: CASRALTHHLGPSGNTIYF. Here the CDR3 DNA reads TGCGCCAGCAGGGCGTTGACCCACCATCTTGGGCCTTCTGGAAACACCATATATTTT.

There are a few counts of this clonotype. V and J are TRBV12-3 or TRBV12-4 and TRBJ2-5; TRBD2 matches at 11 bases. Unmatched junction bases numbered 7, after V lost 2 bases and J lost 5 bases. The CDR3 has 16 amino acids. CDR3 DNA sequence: TGTGCCAGCAGTTTACTAGCGGGAGGCTCCCGGGAGACCCAGTACTTC. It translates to CASSLLAGGSRETQYF.

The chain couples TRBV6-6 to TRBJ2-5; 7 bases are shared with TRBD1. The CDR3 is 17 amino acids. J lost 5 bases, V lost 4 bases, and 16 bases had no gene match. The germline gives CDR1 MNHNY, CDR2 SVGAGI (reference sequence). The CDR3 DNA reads TGTGCCAGCAGTTTGCCGGGACAGCCAGGGTTACGGGAGACCCAGTACTTC. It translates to CASSLPGQPGLRETQYF.

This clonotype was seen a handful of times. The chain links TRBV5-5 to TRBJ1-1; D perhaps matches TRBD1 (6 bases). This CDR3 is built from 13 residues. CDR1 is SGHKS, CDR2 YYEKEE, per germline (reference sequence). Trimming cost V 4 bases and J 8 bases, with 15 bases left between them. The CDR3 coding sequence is TGTGCCAGCAGCCTTGGGGGGCCTTCGGAAGCTTTCTTT. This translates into CASSLGGPSEAFF.

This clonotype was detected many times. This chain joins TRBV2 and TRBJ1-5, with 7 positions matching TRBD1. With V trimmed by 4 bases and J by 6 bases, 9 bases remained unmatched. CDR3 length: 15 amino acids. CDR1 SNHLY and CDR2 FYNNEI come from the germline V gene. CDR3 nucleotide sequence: TGTGCCAGCAGTGCGGGACAGTCGGGTGGTCAGCCCCAGCATTTT. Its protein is CASSAGQSGGQPQHF. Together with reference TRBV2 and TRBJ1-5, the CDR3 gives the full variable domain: EPEVTQTPSHQVTQMGQEVILRCVPISNHLYFYWYRQILGQKVEFLVSFYNNEISEKSEIFDDQFSVERPDGSNFTLKIRSTKLEDSAMYFCASSAGQSGGQPQHFGDGTRLSIL.

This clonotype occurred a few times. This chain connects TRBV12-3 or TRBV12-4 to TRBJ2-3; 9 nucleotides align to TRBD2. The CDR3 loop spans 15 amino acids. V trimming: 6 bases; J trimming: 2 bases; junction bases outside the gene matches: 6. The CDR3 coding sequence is TGTGCCAGCAGGATGACTAGCGGCTTCACAGATACGCAGTATTTT. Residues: CASRMTSGFTDTQYF.

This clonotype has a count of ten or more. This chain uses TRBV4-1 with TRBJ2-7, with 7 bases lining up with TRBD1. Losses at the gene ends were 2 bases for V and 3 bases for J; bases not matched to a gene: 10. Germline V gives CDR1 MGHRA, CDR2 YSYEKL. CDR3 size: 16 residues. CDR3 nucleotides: TGCGCCAGCAGCCAAATGCCAGGACAGGCGAACTACGAGCAGTACTTC. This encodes CASSQMPGQANYEQYF.

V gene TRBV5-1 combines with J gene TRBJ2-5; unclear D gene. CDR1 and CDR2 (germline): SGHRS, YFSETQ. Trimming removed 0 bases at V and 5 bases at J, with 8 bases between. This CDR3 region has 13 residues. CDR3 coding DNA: TGCGCCAGCAGCTTGGGGGCGTCGGAGACCCAGTACTTC. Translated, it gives CASSLGASETQYF.

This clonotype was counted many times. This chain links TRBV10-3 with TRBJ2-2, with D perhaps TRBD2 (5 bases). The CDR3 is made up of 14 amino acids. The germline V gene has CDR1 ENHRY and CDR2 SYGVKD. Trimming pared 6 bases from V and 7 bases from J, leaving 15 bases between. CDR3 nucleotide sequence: TGTGCCATCAGGGACGCTAGCTTTGACGGGGAGCTGTTTTTT. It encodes CAIRDASFDGELFF.

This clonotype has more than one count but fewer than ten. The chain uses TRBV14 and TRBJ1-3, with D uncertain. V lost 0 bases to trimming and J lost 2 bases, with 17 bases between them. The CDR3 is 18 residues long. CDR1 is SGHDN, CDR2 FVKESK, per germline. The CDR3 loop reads CASSQENSLNSPGNTIYF. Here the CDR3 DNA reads TGTGCCAGCAGCCAAGAAAACAGCTTGAACAGTCCTGGAAACACCATATATTTT.

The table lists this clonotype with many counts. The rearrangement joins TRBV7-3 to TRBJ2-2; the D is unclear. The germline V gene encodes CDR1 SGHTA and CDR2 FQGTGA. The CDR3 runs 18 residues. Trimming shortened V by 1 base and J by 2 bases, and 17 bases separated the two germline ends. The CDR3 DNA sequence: TGTGCCAGCAGCTTAAATCCGCCTGTTGGAGTAAACACCGGGGAGCTGTTTTTT. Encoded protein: CASSLNPPVGVNTGELFF.

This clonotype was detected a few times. The CDR3 DNA is TGTGCCACCAGCCTTGGCTCCGGGACAAGGGACACAGATACGCAGTATTTT. It encodes CATSLGSGTRDTDTQYF. The chain combines TRBV24-1 with TRBJ2-3, with D tentatively TRBD1 (6 bases). The germline V gene has CDR1 KGHDR and CDR2 SFDVKD. Trimming took 7 bases from V and 2 from J, leaving 21 bases between them. This CDR3 is 17 amino acids long.

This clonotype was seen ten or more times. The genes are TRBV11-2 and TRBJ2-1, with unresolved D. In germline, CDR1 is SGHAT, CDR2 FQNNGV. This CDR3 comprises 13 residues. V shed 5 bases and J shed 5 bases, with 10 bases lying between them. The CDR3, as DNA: TGTGCCAGCAGCCCACATTTAAACAATGAGCAGTTCTTC. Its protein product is CASSPHLNNEQFF.

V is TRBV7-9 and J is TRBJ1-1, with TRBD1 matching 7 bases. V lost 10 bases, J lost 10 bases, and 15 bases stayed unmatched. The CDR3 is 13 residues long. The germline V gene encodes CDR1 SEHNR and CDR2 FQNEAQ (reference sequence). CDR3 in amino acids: CATIKTENRGAFF. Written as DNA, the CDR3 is TGTGCCACCATAAAGACTGAGAACAGGGGAGCTTTCTTT.

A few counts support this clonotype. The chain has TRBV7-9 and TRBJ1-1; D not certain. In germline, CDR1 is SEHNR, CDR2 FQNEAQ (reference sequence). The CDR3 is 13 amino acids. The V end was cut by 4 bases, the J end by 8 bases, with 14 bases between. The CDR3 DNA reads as TGTGCCAGCAGCTCTTCACTTGGGCAGGAAGCTTTCTTT. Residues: CASSSSLGQEAFF.

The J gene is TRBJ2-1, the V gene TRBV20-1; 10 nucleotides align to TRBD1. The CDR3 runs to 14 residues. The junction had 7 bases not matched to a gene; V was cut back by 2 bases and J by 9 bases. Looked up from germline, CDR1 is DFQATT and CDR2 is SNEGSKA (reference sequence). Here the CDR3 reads CSARIGTGVFEQFF. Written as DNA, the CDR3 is TGCAGTGCTAGAATCGGGACAGGGGTTTTTGAGCAGTTCTTC.

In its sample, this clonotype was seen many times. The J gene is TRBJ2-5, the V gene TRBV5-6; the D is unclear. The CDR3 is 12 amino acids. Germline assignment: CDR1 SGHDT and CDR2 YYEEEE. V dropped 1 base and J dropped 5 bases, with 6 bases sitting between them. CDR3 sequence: CASSLSEETQYF. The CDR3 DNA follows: TGTGCCAGCAGCTTGTCTGAGGAGACCCAGTACTTC. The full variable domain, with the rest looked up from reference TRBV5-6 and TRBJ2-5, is DAGVTQSPTHLIKTRGQQVTLRCSPKSGHDTVSWYQQALGQGPQFIFQYYEEEERQRGNFPDRFSGHQFPNYSSELNVNALLLGDSALYLCASSLSEETQYFGPGTRLLVL.

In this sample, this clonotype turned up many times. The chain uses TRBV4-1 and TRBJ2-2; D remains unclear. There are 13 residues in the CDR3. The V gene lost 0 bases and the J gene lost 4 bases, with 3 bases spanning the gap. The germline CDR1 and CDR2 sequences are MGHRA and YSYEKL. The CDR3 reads CASSQDPTGELFF. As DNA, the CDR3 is TGCGCCAGCAGCCAAGATCCCACCGGGGAGCTGTTTTTT.

The CDR3 protein is CATSDFGGQGISNEQFF. For the CDR3, the DNA is TGTGCCACCAGTGATTTTGGTGGGCAGGGGATCTCAAATGAGCAGTTCTTC. V and J are TRBV24-1 and TRBJ2-1, with D perhaps TRBD1 (6 bases). The CDR3 runs to 17 residues. Trimming pared 1 base from V and 7 bases from J, leaving 19 bases between. CDR1 and CDR2 (germline): KGHDR, SFDVKD.

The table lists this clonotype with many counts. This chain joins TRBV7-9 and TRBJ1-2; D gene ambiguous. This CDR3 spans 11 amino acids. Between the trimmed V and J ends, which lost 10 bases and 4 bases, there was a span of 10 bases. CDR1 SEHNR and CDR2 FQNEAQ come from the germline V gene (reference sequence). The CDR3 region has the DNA TGTGCCACCCTGGGAGTCTATGGCTACACCTTC. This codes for CATLGVYGYTF.

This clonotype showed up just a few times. The CDR3: CASSEIWGSYNEQFF. CDR3 nucleotide sequence: TGTGCCAGCAGTGAAATCTGGGGCTCCTACAATGAGCAGTTCTTC. The gene calls are TRBV6-1 and TRBJ2-1; D is undetermined. Germline lookup yields CDR1 MNHNS and CDR2 SASEGT. The CDR3 covers 15 residues. V was cut by 2 bases and J by 0 bases, with 8 bases left in between.